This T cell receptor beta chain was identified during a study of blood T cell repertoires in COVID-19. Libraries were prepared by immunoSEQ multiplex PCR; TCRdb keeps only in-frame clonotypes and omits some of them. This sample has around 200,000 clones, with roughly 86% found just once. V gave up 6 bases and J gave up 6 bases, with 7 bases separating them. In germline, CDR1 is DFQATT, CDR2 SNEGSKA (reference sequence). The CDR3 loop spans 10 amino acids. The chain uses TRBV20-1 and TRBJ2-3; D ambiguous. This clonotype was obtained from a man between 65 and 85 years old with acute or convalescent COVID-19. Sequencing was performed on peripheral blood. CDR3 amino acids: CSAKADTQYF. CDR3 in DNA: TGCAGTGCCAAAGCGGATACGCAGTATTTT.